The present T cell receptor (beta chain) was sequenced within a study of blood T cell repertoires in COVID-19. Study-level background: COVID-19 samples, acute and convalescent, were from the United States, Italy and Spain. The cDNA or gDNA used as material had been derived from T cells, B-cell-depleted T cells, or PBMCs.

Participants had their cohort set by participant-reported clinical history. Per the original data handling: Amplification from reference gene primers served as the basis for estimated nucleated cell counts. Sequencing was performed with immunoSEQ multiplex PCR; in TCRdb, only in-frame clones are kept and a portion is missing. V, J and clone size are taken as reported in that table, and D and trimming were inferred from the DNA itself. Of over 300,000 clones listed, 70% to 90% are singletons. A note on this clone: Relative to the germline gene, one junction end is altered; a read error may explain this.

CDR1 KGHDR and CDR2 SFDVKD come from the germline V gene. The CDR3 extends over 13 amino acids. The genes are TRBV24-1 and TRBJ1-6; the D is unclear. The sequenced sample was PBMCs or T cells enriched from blood (not recorded which). The sequence was collected from a woman aged 25 to 45 with acute COVID-19. CDR3: CLHERPYNSPLHF. For the CDR3, the DNA is TGCCTTCACGAGCGGCCCTATAATTCACCCCTCCACTTT.